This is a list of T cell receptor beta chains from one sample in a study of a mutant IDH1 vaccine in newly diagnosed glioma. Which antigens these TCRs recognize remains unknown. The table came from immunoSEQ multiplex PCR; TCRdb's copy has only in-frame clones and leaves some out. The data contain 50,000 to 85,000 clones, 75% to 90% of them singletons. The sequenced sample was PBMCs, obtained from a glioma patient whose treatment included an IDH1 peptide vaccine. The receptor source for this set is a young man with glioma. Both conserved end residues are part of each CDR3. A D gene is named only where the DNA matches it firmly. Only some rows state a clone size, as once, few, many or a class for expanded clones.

CASSLGVNYGYTF	TGCGCCAGCAGCTTGGGGGTTAACTATGGCTACACCTTC	TRBV5-1	NA	TRBJ1-2	NA	13
CASSQVLAGGGAKNIQYF	TGTGCCAGCAGCCAGGTTCTAGCGGGGGGGGGAGCCAAAAACATTCAGTACTTC	TRBV5-6	NA	TRBJ2-4	TRBD2	18
CASTLLSGEAYGYTF	TGTGCCAGCACCTTGCTCTCAGGGGAGGCTTATGGCTACACCTTC	TRBV7-9	NA	TRBJ1-2	NA	15
CSVTPLLNTEAFF	TGCAGCGTTACCCCCCTCTTAAACACTGAAGCTTTCTTT	TRBV29-1	few	TRBJ1-1	NA	13
CASGSDSHQPQHF	TGTGCTAGTGGGTCGGACAGCCATCAGCCCCAGCATTTT	TRBV12-5	few	TRBJ1-5	NA	13
CASSLAEGGETQYF	TGCGCCAGCAGCTTGGCTGAGGGAGGGGAGACCCAGTACTTC	TRBV5-1	NA	TRBJ2-5	TRBD2	14
CASSSDWYRWSTDTQYF	TGTGCCAGCAGTTCCGACTGGTACCGTTGGAGCACAGATACGCAGTATTTT	TRBV27	once	TRBJ2-3	NA	17
CASSPGAHNGQPQHF	TGTGCCAGCTCACCAGGGGCACATAACGGGCAGCCCCAGCATTTT	TRBV18	NA	TRBJ1-5	NA	15
CASSPQGRPQETQYF	TGTGCCAGCAGTCCCCAGGGACGTCCCCAAGAGACCCAGTACTTC	TRBV27	NA	TRBJ2-5	NA	15
CASSQETENQPQHF	TGCGCCAGCAGCCAGGAGACAGAGAATCAGCCCCAGCATTTT	TRBV4-3	few	TRBJ1-5	NA	14
CASSQTGGPYEQYF	TGTGCCAGCAGCCAGACAGGGGGACCCTACGAGCAGTACTTC	TRBV27	NA	TRBJ2-7	TRBD1	14
CASSGDRDEKLFF	TGTGCCAGCAGCGGCGACAGGGACGAAAAACTGTTTTTT	TRBV9	once	TRBJ1-4	TRBD1	13
CASSLALSSYNEQFF	TGTGCCAGCAGCTTAGCTCTAAGCTCCTACAATGAGCAGTTCTTC	TRBV7-6	NA	TRBJ2-1	NA	15
CASSLEAGSPTGELFF	TGCGCCAGCAGCTTGGAGGCGGGGTCTCCCACCGGGGAGCTGTTTTTT	TRBV5-1	NA	TRBJ2-2	NA	16
CASSLSLRTGAGNTIYF	TGCGCCAGCAGCCTCAGCCTTAGGACAGGGGCTGGAAACACCATATATTTT	TRBV5-1	NA	TRBJ1-3	TRBD1	17
CASSLVMGGSYEQYF	NA	TRBV27	NA	TRBJ2-7	NA	15
CASRRQGAYEQYF	TGTGCCAGCCGCAGACAGGGGGCCTACGAGCAGTACTTC	TRBV27	once	TRBJ2-7	TRBD1	13
CASSPGLGDYEQYF	TGTGCCAGCAGCCCGGGACTAGGGGACTACGAGCAGTACTTC	TRBV5-5	NA	TRBJ2-7	TRBD2	14
CSVGRVWTDTQYF	TGCAGCGTTGGAAGGGTCTGGACAGATACGCAGTATTTT	TRBV29-1	NA	TRBJ2-3	NA	13
CALGQGGGYTF	TGTGCCTTGGGACAGGGGGGAGGCTACACCTTC	TRBV30	NA	TRBJ1-2	TRBD1	11
CASGLGLAIGTDTQYF	TGTGCTAGTGGTTTGGGACTAGCAATTGGAACAGATACGCAGTATTTT	TRBV12-5	NA	TRBJ2-3	TRBD2	16
CSVGGGMSNQPQHF	TGCAGCGTTGGTGGGGGGATGAGCAATCAGCCCCAGCATTTT	TRBV29-1	NA	TRBJ1-5	NA	14
CASSPDREETQYF	TGCGCCAGCAGCCCCGACAGGGAAGAGACCCAGTACTTC	TRBV5-1	NA	TRBJ2-5	TRBD1	13
CASSLAVRGETQYF	TGTGCCAGCAGCTTAGCGGTCAGGGGGGAGACCCAGTACTTC	TRBV11-2	NA	TRBJ2-5	TRBD1	14
CAISASLSQANYGYTF	TGTGCCATCAGTGCGTCTTTATCCCAAGCGAACTATGGCTACACCTTC	TRBV10-3	NA	TRBJ1-2	NA	16
CASTNTDTQYF	TGTGCCAGCACCAACACAGATACGCAGTATTTT	TRBV7-9	NA	TRBJ2-3	NA	11
CASSLGVSSGNTIYF	TGTGCCAGCAGCCTAGGGGTATCCTCTGGAAACACCATATATTTT	TRBV7-2	few	TRBJ1-3	NA	15
CASSLAEGELHYEQYF	TGTGCCAGCAGCTTAGCCGAGGGGGAGTTACACTACGAGCAGTACTTC	TRBV7-9	once	TRBJ2-7	NA	16
CASSLGQGAQVGNQPQHF	TGTGCCAGCAGCTTGGGACAGGGGGCGCAAGTGGGCAATCAGCCCCAGCATTTT	TRBV7-2	NA	TRBJ1-5	TRBD1	18
CASRGNDRNTGELFF	TGTGCCAGCCGGGGTAATGACAGGAACACCGGGGAGCTGTTTTTT	TRBV18	NA	TRBJ2-2	NA	15
CASSLRGRVDTQYF	TGTGCCAGCAGCTTACGGGGGCGGGTAGATACGCAGTATTTT	TRBV7-2	once	TRBJ2-3	NA	14
CASRWLWIYEQYF	TGTGCCAGCAGGTGGTTGTGGATATACGAGCAGTACTTC	TRBV6-4	NA	TRBJ2-7	NA	13
CASSLGDPGPRPEQYF	TGTGCCAGCAGCTTAGGAGATCCCGGGCCTCGGCCCGAGCAGTACTTC	TRBV7-2	NA	TRBJ2-7	NA	16
CASSMAGGIYYGYTF	TGTGCCAGTAGTATGGCAGGGGGCATCTACTATGGCTACACCTTC	TRBV19	NA	TRBJ1-2	TRBD1	15
CASSPSRYSQTKNTEAFF	TGTGCCAGCAGCCCCAGCAGATATAGTCAGACTAAGAACACTGAAGCTTTCTTT	TRBV7-9	NA	TRBJ1-1	NA	18
CASRETPGAPLHF	TGTGCCAGCAGAGAAACACCCGGGGCACCCCTCCACTTT	TRBV6-4	NA	TRBJ1-6	NA	13
CASSLEASGGEKLFF	TGCGCCAGCAGCTTGGAGGCGTCCGGGGGTGAAAAACTGTTTTTT	TRBV5-1	NA	TRBJ1-4	NA	15
CASSLERERTETQYF	TGTGCCAGCAGCTTGGAGCGGGAGCGAACAGAGACCCAGTACTTC	TRBV5-4	NA	TRBJ2-5	TRBD2	15
CAWRGSLNTGELFF	TGTGCCTGGAGAGGCAGCTTGAACACCGGGGAGCTGTTTTTT	TRBV30	NA	TRBJ2-2	NA	14
CASSARTGNGELFF	TGCGCCAGCAGCGCCCGGACAGGGAACGGGGAGCTGTTTTTT	TRBV4-3	few	TRBJ2-2	TRBD1	14
CASSFWTGKVRYNEQFF	TGTGCCAGCAGCTTCTGGACAGGGAAGGTGAGGTACAATGAGCAGTTCTTC	TRBV11-2	NA	TRBJ2-1	TRBD1	17
CSVESAQGTADTQYF	TGCAGCGTTGAATCAGCACAAGGGACCGCAGATACGCAGTATTTT	TRBV29-1	NA	TRBJ2-3	NA	15
CASSFSTGTSSTDTQYF	TGTGCCAGCAGTTTCTCAACCGGGACTTCGAGCACAGATACGCAGTATTTT	TRBV28	NA	TRBJ2-3	NA	17
CASSPTSRTRVTEAFF	TGTGCCAGCAGCCCTACTAGCCGTACCCGGGTCACTGAAGCTTTCTTT	TRBV5-4	NA	TRBJ1-1	NA	16
CASDGGYGYTF	TGTGCCAGCGACGGGGGATATGGCTACACCTTC	TRBV25-1	NA	TRBJ1-2	NA	11
CASSYSRAGVGEKLFF	TGTGCCAGCAGTTACTCGAGGGCAGGGGTAGGGGAAAAACTGTTTTTT	TRBV6-5	NA	TRBJ1-4	NA	16
CASSLGPTGTEAFF	TGTGCCAGCAGCTTAGGACCGACAGGGACTGAAGCTTTCTTT	TRBV7-8	NA	TRBJ1-1	TRBD1	14
CASGLARTGDMNTEAFF	TGTGCTAGTGGTTTGGCACGGACAGGGGACATGAACACTGAAGCTTTCTTT	TRBV12-5	NA	TRBJ1-1	TRBD1	17
CASSLGSRGYLNEQFF	TGCGCCAGCAGCTTGGGGTCCAGGGGGTACCTTAATGAGCAGTTCTTC	TRBV5-1	NA	TRBJ2-1	TRBD1	16
CASSSTDNYGYTF	TGTGCCAGCAGCTCGACAGATAACTATGGCTACACCTTC	TRBV5-4	NA	TRBJ1-2	NA	13
CASSESAGNYEQYF	TGTGCCAGCAGTGAGTCGGCAGGGAACTACGAGCAGTACTTC	TRBV2	NA	TRBJ2-7	NA	14
CASSPSLSGANVLTF	TGTGCCAGCAGCCCGAGTCTCTCTGGGGCCAACGTCCTGACTTTC	TRBV7-2	NA	TRBJ2-6	NA	15